This is a list of T cell receptor beta chains from one sample in a study of T cell repertoires in cytomegalovirus infection. The antigens of these receptors remain unknown. TCRdb itself ran the reads through MiXCR, one entry per CDR3 protein. Of fewer than 85,000 distinct CDR3 sequences listed, about half are singletons. The starting material was CD8+ T cells from cultured PBMCs, obtained from culture after CMV antigen stimulation. The receptors originated from a human donor in good health (CMV status not recorded). Some clones in this sample may be carry-over from other donors' samples. Both conserved end residues are part of each CDR3. The D gene is left open where the match is weak. Clone size is shown for a subset of rows, as once, few, many or a class of expanded clone.

length,J,V,size,D,CDR3,DNA
17,TRBJ2-2,TRBV28,.,TRBD1,CASSLIRGQGGTGELFF,TGTGCCAGCAGTTTAATCCGGGGACAGGGAGGAACCGGGGAGCTGTTTTTT
12,TRBJ2-1,TRBV2,.,.,CASRTRTNEQFF,TGTGCCAGCAGGACTAGGACCAATGAGCAGTTCTTC
11,TRBJ2-2,TRBV5-1,.,.,CASQNTGELFF,TGCGCCAGCCAGAACACCGGGGAGCTGTTTTTT
13,TRBJ2-7,TRBV20-1,.,.,CSAWDVSSYEQYF,TGCAGTGCTTGGGACGTCAGCTCCTACGAGCAGTACTTC
12,TRBJ1-2,TRBV29-1,few,TRBD1,CSARDRHYGYTF,TGCAGCGCGAGGGACAGGCACTATGGCTACACCTTC
15,TRBJ1-6,TRBV19,.,.,CASSTSEAPNSPLHF,TGTGCCAGTAGTACATCGGAGGCGCCGAATTCACCCCTCCACTTT
17,TRBJ2-3,TRBV18,.,TRBD2,CASSPRLAGGPPDTQYF,TGTGCCAGCTCACCCCGCCTAGCGGGGGGTCCTCCGGATACGCAGTATTTT
15,TRBJ2-1,TRBV24-1,.,TRBD2,CATSEGREGLNEQFF,TGTGCCACCAGTGAAGGGCGGGAGGGCTTGAATGAGCAGTTCTTC
13,TRBJ2-7,TRBV29-1,.,.,CSVEAGVHYEQYF,TGCAGCGTTGAAGCCGGGGTTCACTACGAGCAGTACTTC
16,TRBJ2-1,TRBV4-2,few,TRBD2,CASSQGLLAGVNEQFF,TGTGCCAGCAGCCAAGGCCTACTAGCGGGAGTCAATGAGCAGTTCTTC
16,TRBJ1-6,TRBV7-3,.,.,CASSLEGGGYNSPLHF,TGTGCCAGCAGCTTAGAGGGCGGGGGTTATAATTCACCCCTCCACTTT
13,TRBJ2-7,TRBV5-4,.,.,CASSRDRSREQYF,TGTGCCAGCAGCCGTGATCGTTCACGCGAGCAGTACTTC
15,TRBJ1-1,TRBV7-6,few,.,CATSINRDLNTEAFF,TGTGCCACTTCGATTAACAGGGATCTGAACACTGAAGCTTTCTTT
19,TRBJ2-1,TRBV20-1,.,TRBD2,CSARDQGLADQSSYNEQFF,TGCAGTGCTAGAGATCAGGGACTAGCGGACCAGAGCTCCTACAATGAGCAGTTCTTC
13,TRBJ2-1,TRBV28,once,TRBD2,CASSSLAGNEQFF,TGTGCCAGCAGTTCCTTAGCGGGAAATGAGCAGTTCTTC
16,TRBJ2-1,TRBV11-2,.,.,CASSPPGASSYNEQFF,TGTGCCAGCAGCCCCCCGGGGGCCAGCTCCTACAATGAGCAGTTCTTC
11,TRBJ2-1,TRBV28,few,.,CASSFGYEQFF,TGTGCCAGCAGTTTTGGGTATGAGCAGTTCTTC
15,TRBJ2-2,TRBV7-2,many,.,CASSLNQGGTGELFF,TGTGCCAGCAGCTTGAACCAGGGGGGGACCGGGGAGCTGTTTTTT
15,TRBJ2-7,TRBV9,.,.,CASTPGPNLLYEQYF,TGTGCCAGCACCCCGGGACCCAATCTCCTCTACGAGCAGTACTTC
15,TRBJ1-5,TRBV19,.,.,CASSIKGNSNQPQHF,TGTGCCAGTAGTATAAAGGGGAATAGCAATCAGCCCCAGCATTTT